These T cell receptor beta chains were read from a single sample in a study of cytomegalovirus exposure and HLA in healthy donors. The assay was immunoSEQ multiplex PCR, and TCRdb's table has in-frame clones only and misses some. The sample lists under 150,000 clones; 70% to 80% were seen once. Source material: PBMCs. The receptors stem from a woman aged 45-65 years in good health and CMV-seropositive. Each CDR3 is given with its conserved first and last residue. A D gene is named only where the DNA matches it firmly. Not every row has a clone size; where given, it reads once, few, many or a size class.

clone size,D gene,V gene,J gene,CDR3 DNA,CDR3 protein
few,.,TRBV2,TRBJ2-2,TGTGCCAGCACTCTCAGGGGCCCCGGGGAGCTGTTTTTT,CASTLRGPGELFF
.,.,TRBV4-3,TRBJ1-6,TGCGCCAGCAGCCCCGGACTCGGAACCCTCCACTTT,CASSPGLGTLHF
few,.,TRBV19,TRBJ1-4,TGTGCCAGTAGTATTTTCCGTACAGGGAATGAAAAACTGTTTTTT,CASSIFRTGNEKLFF
.,.,TRBV9,TRBJ2-7,TGTGCCAGCAGCGTAGATGGCAGGATTTTGGACGAGCAGTACTTC,CASSVDGRILDEQYF
few,TRBD1,TRBV11-1,TRBJ2-7,TGTGCCAGCGGGGCCCGGGACAGGGCATACGAGCAGTACTTC,CASGARDRAYEQYF
.,.,TRBV11-3,TRBJ2-7,TGTGCCAGCAGCTTAACCCCTTTGCGGGGGCCCTACGAGCAGTACTTC,CASSLTPLRGPYEQYF
.,TRBD1,TRBV4-2,TRBJ1-4,TGTGCCAGCAGCCAATGGACAGGGGATGAAAAACTGTTTTTT,CASSQWTGDEKLFF
.,TRBD1,TRBV28,TRBJ1-5,TGTGCCAGCAGTTCTCTCAGACAGGGAAGCAATCAGCCCCAGCATTTT,CASSSLRQGSNQPQHF
.,TRBD1,TRBV27,TRBJ1-5,TGTGCCAGCAGTTGGGGACAGGGGACGGAGCCCCAGCATTTT,CASSWGQGTEPQHF
.,.,TRBV30,TRBJ1-6,TGTGCCTGGAGTGTACCCGGACTCTGGGAAGGATCACCCCTCCACTTT,CAWSVPGLWEGSPLHF
.,TRBD1,TRBV19,TRBJ1-6,TGTGCCAGTAGTAACCCTGGGACAGGGTACAATTCACCCCTCCACTTT,CASSNPGTGYNSPLHF
.,TRBD1,TRBV7-7,TRBJ2-3,TGTGCTAGCAGCCCAATAGACAGGGGTGCGCAGTATTTT,CASSPIDRGAQYF
.,.,TRBV28,TRBJ2-1,TGTGCCAGCAGTTTACTCCTGGCCCTCTCAGGAAGTGAGCAGTTCTTC,CASSLLLALSGSEQFF
.,.,TRBV4-2,TRBJ2-3,TGTGCCAGCAGCCAAGATCTCGGGTATACGCAGTATTTT,CASSQDLGYTQYF
.,.,TRBV6-5,TRBJ1-3,TGTGCCAGCAGTACTGACAGCTTCTCTGGAAACACCATATATTTT,CASSTDSFSGNTIYF
.,.,TRBV21-1,TRBJ2-5,TGTGCCAGCAGCAAAGCAGGGGCGGAGACCCAGTACTTC,CASSKAGAETQYF
.,.,TRBV11-2,TRBJ1-2,TGTGCCAGCAGCTTAAGTTTTGCGGGGCAAGGCTATGGCTACACCTTC,CASSLSFAGQGYGYTF
.,.,TRBV25-1,TRBJ1-3,TGTGCCAGCAGTGACTCGACAGGAACGACTGACACCATATATTTT,CASSDSTGTTDTIYF
.,.,TRBV6-1,TRBJ1-3,TGTGCCAGCAGTGCAGGGGACGGTGGAAACACCATATATTTT,CASSAGDGGNTIYF
.,TRBD2,TRBV5-1,TRBJ2-2,TGCGCCAGCACTGCGGGGGACACCGGGGAGCTGTTTTTT,CASTAGDTGELFF
.,TRBD2,TRBV4-1,TRBJ2-5,TGCGCCAGCAGCCAGCCAGGCGGGAGGGAGACCCAGTACTTC,CASSQPGGRETQYF
few,.,TRBV7-9,TRBJ1-1,TGTGCCAGCAGCTCCGACGGGAGGAACACTGAAGCTTTCTTT,CASSSDGRNTEAFF
once,.,TRBV5-1,TRBJ2-6,TGCGCCAGCAGCCAACTTGCACAGAACTCTGGGGCCAACGTCCTGACTTTC,CASSQLAQNSGANVLTF
.,TRBD1,TRBV10-3,TRBJ2-6,TGTGCCATCAGTGAGTTGACAGGGGAGGCTGGGGCCAACGTCCTGACTTTC,CAISELTGEAGANVLTF
once,TRBD2,TRBV2,TRBJ2-2,TGTGCCAGCAGTGAACTGCTAGCGGGGTGGGGCGGGGAGCTGTTTTTT,CASSELLAGWGGELFF
.,TRBD2,TRBV7-2,TRBJ2-7,TGTGCCAGCAGCTGGCCGGGGGGCTACGAGCAGTACTTC,CASSWPGGYEQYF
.,TRBD1,TRBV5-4,TRBJ1-1,TGTGCCAGCAGCCCCGGACAGGGGGCAACGAACACTGAAGCTTTCTTT,CASSPGQGATNTEAFF
.,TRBD2,TRBV7-3,TRBJ2-3,TGTGCCAGCAGCCCCACTAGCGGGGGGCCAGGGACGCAGTATTTT,CASSPTSGGPGTQYF
.,.,TRBV7-9,TRBJ2-7,TGTGCCAGTCGAGGGGGCTCCTACGAGCAGTACTTC,CASRGGSYEQYF
.,.,TRBV13,TRBJ2-1,TGTGCCAGCAGCTTCCACGCACGGGTTAGTGAGCAGTTCTTC,CASSFHARVSEQFF
.,.,TRBV10-1,TRBJ1-5,TGCGCCAGCAGTGAGTCGATAAACAGGGACCACAAAGCTAATCAGCCCCAGCATTTT,CASSESINRDHKANQPQHF
.,.,TRBV9,TRBJ1-1,TGTGCCAGCAGCGGGAGAGTCCGAGGTACTGAAGCTTTCTTT,CASSGRVRGTEAFF
.,TRBD1,TRBV11-2,TRBJ1-4,TGTGCCAGCAGCTTATTTCAGGGGGACGAAAAACTGTTTTTT,CASSLFQGDEKLFF
.,.,TRBV6-5,TRBJ1-2,TGTGCCAGCAGTTACTATGGGGGGGCAGGTCGGGGCTACACCTTC,CASSYYGGAGRGYTF
few,.,TRBV18,TRBJ2-7,TGTGCCAGCTCACATAAGGCTCAGGGGAAAGGCTACGAGCAGTACTTC,CASSHKAQGKGYEQYF
.,.,TRBV27,TRBJ2-5,TGTGCCAGCAGTTCCTTACCGGTCGCTATCCAAGAGACCCAGTACTTC,CASSSLPVAIQETQYF
.,.,TRBV5-1,TRBJ1-6,TGCGCCAGCAGCTTGGCCCCCCACACACAGCCTAATTCCCCCCTCCACTTT,CASSLAPHTQPNSPLHF
few,.,TRBV30,TRBJ1-4,TGTGCCTGGAGTGTACTATGGAGCGGGGGCACTAATGAAAAACTGTTTTTT,CAWSVLWSGGTNEKLFF
.,.,TRBV12-5,TRBJ2-1,TGTGCTAGTGGCCGGACCCGTCGGGACTCCTACAATGAGCAGTTCTTC,CASGRTRRDSYNEQFF
.,TRBD1,TRBV5-1,TRBJ1-6,TGCGCCAGCAGCTTGGACAGGGGTAATTCACCCCTCCACTTT,CASSLDRGNSPLHF
few,TRBD2,TRBV7-2,TRBJ2-3,TGTGCCAGCAGCTTAGTCGGGACTAGCGGGGGAGGGGATACGCAGTATTTT,CASSLVGTSGGGDTQYF
few,TRBD1,TRBV6-5,TRBJ1-1,TGTGCCAGCACTCGACAGGGGGAGACTGAAGCTTTCTTT,CASTRQGETEAFF
few,TRBD1,TRBV5-1,TRBJ2-1,TGCGCCAGCAGCTCCGAGGGACAGGGCTTATACAATGAGCAGTTCTTC,CASSSEGQGLYNEQFF
.,.,TRBV11-2,TRBJ2-7,TGTGCCAGCAGCTTAACTCGCCCGGTTGGCGAGCAGTACTTC,CASSLTRPVGEQYF
.,.,TRBV6-6,TRBJ1-5,TGTGCCAGCAGTTACTCTGGGAGGGGCAATCAGCCCCAGCATTTT,CASSYSGRGNQPQHF
.,.,TRBV28,TRBJ1-5,TGTGCCAGCAGTTTAGTGGGAGGGGGGCAGCCCCAGCATTTT,CASSLVGGGQPQHF
once,.,TRBV18,TRBJ2-7,TGTGCCAGCTCACCCCCTAGGGGGGGAATCGACGAGCAGTACTTC,CASSPPRGGIDEQYF
.,.,TRBV28,TRBJ1-2,TGTGCCAGCTCCCCCACCGAGGCTCGGTATGGCTACACCTTC,CASSPTEARYGYTF
once,.,TRBV9,TRBJ1-1,TGTGCCAGCAGCCCTCGGGACAAGAACACTGAAGCTTTCTTT,CASSPRDKNTEAFF
.,TRBD2,TRBV5-6,TRBJ2-2,TGTGCCAGCAGCTTGGTTTCCAGCGGGGCAGAGGAGCTGTTTTTT,CASSLVSSGAEELFF
.,.,TRBV5-1,TRBJ2-1,TGCGCCAGCAGCCCGATCCTCGGAAGAGGGAGACGTGGCGCCTACAATGAGCAGTTCTTC,CASSPILGRGRRGAYNEQFF
few,TRBD1,TRBV29-1,TRBJ1-2,TGCAGCGCCGGACAGGCCGGAGGGGTTAACTATGGCTACACCTTC,CSAGQAGGVNYGYTF
.,.,TRBV30,TRBJ1-5,TGTGCCTGGAGTGTAGGGGTCAATCAGCCCCAGCATTTT,CAWSVGVNQPQHF
.,TRBD2,TRBV7-3,TRBJ2-2,TGTGCCAGCAGCTTAATGTCTAGCGGGGGCCCGAACACCGGGGAGCTGTTTTTT,CASSLMSSGGPNTGELFF
.,.,TRBV7-2,TRBJ2-2,TGTGCCAGCAGCTTTTCTTCTGTTGCCGGGGAGCTGTTTTTT,CASSFSSVAGELFF
.,.,TRBV5-1,TRBJ2-5,TGCGCCAGCAGCTCCTCCCCGGAAGAGACCCAGTACTTC,CASSSSPEETQYF
.,.,TRBV29-1,TRBJ2-2,TGCAGCGTTGGCGTGGGGGGCGGGGAGCTGTTTTTT,CSVGVGGGELFF
few,.,TRBV7-9,TRBJ2-3,TGTGCCAGCAGTTTCATTACAGATACGCAGTATTTT,CASSFITDTQYF
few,TRBD1,TRBV5-5,TRBJ1-1,TGTGCCAGCAGCGGGGGGACAGGGGGAAGGACTGAAGCTTTCTTT,CASSGGTGGRTEAFF